This is a list of T cell receptor beta chains from one sample in a study of cytotoxic CD8 clonotypes in ibrutinib-treated CLL. Some clones are missing from TCRdb's copy, which holds only in-frame ones; the method was immunoSEQ multiplex PCR. The table lists roughly 45,000 clones, about 65% of them singletons, with about a fifth in the top ten. Sequences were derived from PBMCs, sampled after 24 months of ibrutinib treatment. These receptors came from a human donor with chronic lymphocytic leukemia. Each CDR3 is given with its conserved first and last residue. A D gene is named only where the DNA matches it firmly. Rows give clone size only sometimes, using once, few, many, or a class for an expanded clone.

>-|TRBJ2-2|-|TRBV15
CATSPRRIANTGELFF
TGTGCCACCAGCCCCAGGCGGATCGCGAACACCGGGGAGCTGTTTTTT
>-|TRBJ1-2|TRBD1|TRBV10-3
CAISPETGLYGYTF
TGTGCCATCAGTCCCGAGACAGGGTTGTATGGCTACACCTTC
>-|TRBJ1-4|TRBD1|TRBV7-9
CASRLTGGHEKLFF
TGTGCCAGCAGGTTAACAGGGGGCCACGAAAAACTGTTTTTT
>few|TRBJ2-3|TRBD2|TRBV5-1
CASSLGLAGGVDTQYF
TGCGCCAGCAGCTTGGGACTAGCGGGAGGAGTAGATACGCAGTATTTT
>-|TRBJ1-2|-|TRBV30
CAWKLGGSYGYTF
TGTGCCTGGAAATTGGGGGGGAGCTATGGCTACACCTTC
>many|TRBJ1-4|TRBD1|TRBV5-6
CASSLAGTGGNEKLFF
TGTGCCAGCAGCTTGGCGGGGACAGGGGGCAATGAAAAACTGTTTTTT
>-|TRBJ2-7|-|TRBV11-1
CASSLVPVNYEQYF
TGTGCCAGCAGCTTAGTTCCAGTTAACTACGAGCAGTACTTC
>-|TRBJ1-1|TRBD1|TRBV6-1
CASRQGYTEAFF
TGTGCCAGCAGACAGGGGTACACTGAAGCTTTCTTT
>-|TRBJ2-1|TRBD2|TRBV7-9
CASSPSGLVGNEQFF
TGTGCCAGCAGCCCATCCGGACTAGTGGGCAATGAGCAGTTCTTC
>-|TRBJ2-3|-|TRBV7-3
CASSFAGMSTDTQYF
TGTGCCAGCAGCTTCGCCGGGATGAGCACAGATACGCAGTATTTT
>-|TRBJ2-2|-|TRBV4-1
CASSQDVGELFF
TGCGCCAGCAGTCAAGATGTCGGGGAGCTGTTTTTT
>-|TRBJ2-3|-|TRBV4-2
CASSQGHTDTQYF
TGTGCCAGCAGCCAAGGTCACACAGATACGCAGTATTTT
>-|TRBJ1-2|-|TRBV10-3
CAISDRANYGYTF
TGTGCCATCAGTGACAGGGCGAACTATGGCTACACCTTC
>-|TRBJ1-3|-|TRBV30
CAWRAIPGNTIYF
TGTGCCTGGAGGGCAATCCCTGGAAACACCATATATTTT
>-|TRBJ2-7|-|TRBV27
CAGQGGNPNEQYF
TGTGCCGGTCAGGGGGGGAATCCTAACGAGCAGTACTTC
>few|TRBJ2-3|-|TRBV27
CASSLGVGADTQYF
TGTGCCAGCAGTTTAGGGGTAGGGGCAGATACGCAGTATTTT
>-|TRBJ2-2|TRBD2|TRBV5-1
CASSFVSGGPNTGELFF
TGCGCCAGCAGCTTTGTTAGCGGGGGGCCGAACACCGGGGAGCTGTTTTTT
>-|TRBJ2-7|TRBD2|TRBV27
CASTGTSREQYF
TGTGCCAGTACGGGGACTAGCCGCGAGCAGTACTTC
>few|TRBJ2-7|-|TRBV11-2
CASSSRLTRKTYEQYF
TGTGCCAGCAGCTCAAGGCTCACCCGGAAAACCTACGAGCAGTACTTC
>-|TRBJ2-5|TRBD2|TRBV4-2
CASSTRDYPIQETQYF
TGTGCCAGCAGCACCCGGGACTACCCTATCCAAGAGACCCAGTACTTC
>-|TRBJ1-2|-|TRBV28
CASSQALGYTF
TGTGCCAGCAGTCAGGCCCTGGGCTACACCTTC
>-|TRBJ1-5|TRBD1|TRBV7-2
CASSWTGGVNQPQHF
TGTGCCAGCAGCTGGACAGGGGGTGTCAATCAGCCCCAGCATTTT